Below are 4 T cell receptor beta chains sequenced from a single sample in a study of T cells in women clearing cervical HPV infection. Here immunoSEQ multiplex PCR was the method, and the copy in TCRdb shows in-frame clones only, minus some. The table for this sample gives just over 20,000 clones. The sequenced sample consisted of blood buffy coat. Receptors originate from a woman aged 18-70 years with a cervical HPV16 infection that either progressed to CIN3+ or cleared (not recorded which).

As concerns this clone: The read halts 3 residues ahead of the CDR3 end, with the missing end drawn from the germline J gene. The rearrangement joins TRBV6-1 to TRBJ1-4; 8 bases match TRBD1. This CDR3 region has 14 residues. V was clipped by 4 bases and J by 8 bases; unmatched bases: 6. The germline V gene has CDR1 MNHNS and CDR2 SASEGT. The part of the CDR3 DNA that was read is TGTGCCAGCAGTGGAGACAGGGGTCGGGAAAAA. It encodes CASSGDRGREK. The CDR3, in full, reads CASSGDRGREKLFF.

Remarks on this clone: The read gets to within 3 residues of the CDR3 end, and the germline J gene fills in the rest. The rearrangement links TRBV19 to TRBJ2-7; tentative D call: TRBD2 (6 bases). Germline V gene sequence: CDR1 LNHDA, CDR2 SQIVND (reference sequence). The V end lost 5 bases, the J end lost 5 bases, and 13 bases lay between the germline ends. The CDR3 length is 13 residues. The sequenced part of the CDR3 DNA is TGTGCCAGTAGTTGGTCGCGGGGTAACGAG. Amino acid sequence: CASSWSRGNE. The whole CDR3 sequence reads CASSWSRGNEQYF. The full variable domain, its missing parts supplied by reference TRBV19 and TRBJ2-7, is DGGITQSPKYLFRKEGQNVTLSCEQNLNHDAMYWYRQDPGQGLRLIYYSQIVNDFQKGDIAEGYSVSREKKESFPLTVTSAQKNPTAFYLCASSWSRGNEQYFGPGTRLTVT.

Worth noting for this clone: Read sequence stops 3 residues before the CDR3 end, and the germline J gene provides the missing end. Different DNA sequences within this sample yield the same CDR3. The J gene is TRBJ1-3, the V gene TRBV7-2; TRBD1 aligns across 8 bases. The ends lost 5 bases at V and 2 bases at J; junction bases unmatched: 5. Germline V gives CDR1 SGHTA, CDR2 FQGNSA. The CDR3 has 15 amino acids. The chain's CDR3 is CASSPGQGTGNTIYF. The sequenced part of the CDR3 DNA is TGTGCCAGCAGCCCAGGACAGGGAACTGGAAACACC.

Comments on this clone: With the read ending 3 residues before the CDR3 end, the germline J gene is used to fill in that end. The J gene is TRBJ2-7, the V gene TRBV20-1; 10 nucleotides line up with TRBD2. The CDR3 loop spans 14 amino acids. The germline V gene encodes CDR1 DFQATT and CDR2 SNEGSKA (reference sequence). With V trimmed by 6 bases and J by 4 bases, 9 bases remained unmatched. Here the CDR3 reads CSAFRPSGGYEQYF. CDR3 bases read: TGCAGTGCCTTCAGGCCTAGCGGGGGATACGAG.